This T cell receptor (beta chain) came from a study of OX40 agonist ivuxolimab in advanced cancers. Background on the study: Aged roughly 23 to 80 with a mean of 60 years, they were 82.7% male. People who had prior anti-PD-1, anti-PD-L1 or anti-CTLA-4 therapy could take part, and about 37% had some. The study reported partial responses in three patients: one hepatocellular carcinoma, two cutaneous melanoma.

Study findings and constraints: On average, CD8+ T cells had more expanded clones than CD4+.

The V gene lost 8 bases and the J gene lost 0 bases, with 12 bases spanning the gap. The germline V gene has CDR1 MNHNS and CDR2 SASEGT. This CDR3 has 14 amino acids. As to this clone: Its antigen remains unknown.

Here immunoSEQ multiplex PCR was the method, and the copy in TCRdb shows in-frame clones only, minus some. The repertoire has about 80,000 clones, approximately 83% of them found once; the top ten carry less than 6%. J is TRBJ2-3 and V is TRBV6-1, with a weak D call TRBD1 (5 bases). The specimen comprised CD4+ or CD8+ T cells sorted from blood, sampled in a trial of the OX40 agonist ivuxolimab. The sequence was collected from an adult with an advanced solid tumor such as melanoma, head and neck, liver or kidney cancer. The CDR3 region is CASRQRLSTDTQYF. The CDR3 DNA sequence: TGTGCCAGCCGACAGAGACTTAGCACAGATACGCAGTATTTT.